This T cell receptor beta chain emerged from a study of tumor-infiltrating lymphocytes in localized non-small cell lung cancer. Here immunoSEQ multiplex PCR was the method, and the copy in TCRdb shows in-frame clones only, minus some. The repertoire holds about 13,000 clones, with 60% to 80% as singletons. The CDR3 covers 14 residues. Germline CDR1 reads PRHDT; CDR2 reads FYEKMQ (reference sequence). V was pared by 5 bases and J by 4 bases, with 11 bases between. Study observations and caveats: Different pieces of the same tissue went to different assays, confounding technical variation with intratumor heterogeneity. T-cell fraction did not differ between immunotypes IM1 and IM2.

This clone was detected a few times. Its antigen is currently unknown. Sequencing input: uninvolved lung tissue not adjacent to the tumor. The receptor comes from a human donor with non-small cell lung cancer. This sequence joins TRBV13 and TRBJ2-2; tentatively, D is TRBD1 or TRBD2 (5 bases each). The CDR3 region has the DNA TGTGCCAGCAGCCAGAGAGGGGCCACCGGGGAGCTGTTTTTT. This translates into CASSQRGATGELFF. Full variable domain (rest looked up from reference TRBV13 and TRBJ2-2): AAGVIQSPRHLIKEKRETATLKCYPIPRHDTVYWYQQGPGQDPQFLISFYEKMQSDKGSIPDRFSAQQFSDYHSELNMSSLELGDSALYFCASSQRGATGELFFGEGSRLTVL.